This T cell receptor beta chain appears in the sequencing data of a study of T cell responses to AZD1222 COVID-19 vaccine. On this clone: Its target is unknown.

Whole-study findings and limits: Repertoire collection took place solely once the T cell response had peaked. The number of AZD1222 recipients seropositive at baseline was only 5 to 7. Unmutated variant regions are reportedly the target of nearly half of TCRs that are spike-specific. Spike-wide coverage was observed for vaccine-associated CD4 TCRs, with dominant responses at 160-218 and 743-854.

Only in-frame clones appear in the TCRdb table, and some are missing; sequencing was by immunoSEQ multiplex PCR. The data show roughly 92,000 clones, approximately 88% seen once. Germline values: CDR1 LGHDT, CDR2 YNNKEL (reference sequence). V lost 0 bases and J 2 bases, leaving 4 bases between the germline ends. CDR3 length: 13 amino acids. The chain employs TRBV3-1 (or the pseudogene TRBV3-2) and TRBJ1-2; no definite D call. This TCR was sampled from an adult who received the AZD1222 COVID-19 vaccine. This material consisted of peripheral blood, taken 28 days after the second AZD1222 dose. The chain's CDR3 is CASSQEQNYGYTF. Written as DNA, the CDR3 is TGTGCCAGCAGCCAAGAGCAGAACTATGGCTACACCTTC.